The 9 T cell receptor beta chains below come from one sample, sequenced in a study of a mutant IDH1 vaccine in newly diagnosed glioma. TCRdb's table, derived via immunoSEQ multiplex PCR, lists solely in-frame clones and lacks some. The sample comprises roughly 68,000 clones, around 79% of which are singletons, and 7% to 10% rests with the top ten. Time point specified: baseline, week 1 (first vaccination visit). Treatment indicated: pre-vaccination baseline after standard-of-care therapy. The sample was PBMCs, taken from a glioma patient treated with radiotherapy, temozolomide or both. The origin of the receptors is a man over 45 with glioma.

The genes are TRBV6-5 and TRBJ1-2; 9 bases agree with TRBD1. This CDR3 spans 14 amino acids. J gave up 7 bases and V 6 bases, and 9 bases lay outside the gene matches. Germline V CDR1 and CDR2: MNHEY, SVGAGI. The CDR3 sequence: CASRQTGGAAGYTF. The CDR3 DNA reads as TGTGCCAGCAGGCAAACAGGGGGCGCGGCTGGCTACACCTTC.

CDR3 DNA: TGCGCCAGCAGGGAACAGCACTCGTCCTACAATGAGCAGTTCTTC. Amino acids: CASREQHSSYNEQFF. The gene calls are TRBV5-1 and TRBJ2-1; no firm D call. Germline V gene sequence: CDR1 SGHRS, CDR2 YFSETQ. V was shortened by 5 bases and J by 1 base, with 13 bases between the two germline ends. The CDR3 runs to 15 residues.

This clone was seen only a few times. This rearrangement joins TRBV7-9 to TRBJ2-2, with D perhaps given as TRBD1 or TRBD2 (5 bases each). V lost 4 bases to trimming and J lost 1 base, with 10 bases between them. Germline V CDR1 and CDR2: SEHNR, FQNEAQ (reference sequence). The CDR3 extends over 15 amino acids. The CDR3 nucleotides are TGTGCCAGCAGCTCCCGGGACGGGAACACCGGGGAGCTGTTTTTT. Translating gives CASSSRDGNTGELFF.

The rearrangement uses TRBV5-5 and TRBJ2-7, with 11 nucleotides matching TRBD2. J lost 2 bases, V lost 5 bases, and 6 bases had no gene match. Germline V CDR1 and CDR2: SGHKS, YYEKEE (reference sequence). The CDR3 sequence is 15 residues long. The CDR3 protein is CASSSTSGETYEQYF. CDR3 in DNA: TGTGCCAGCAGTTCGACTAGCGGGGAGACCTACGAGCAGTACTTC.

This chain joins TRBV25-1 and TRBJ1-2; D remains unclear. The CDR3 is 12 amino acids. Trimming cost V 4 bases and J 2 bases, with 5 bases left between them. CDR1 and CDR2 (germline): MGHDK, SYGVNS. CDR3 coding DNA: TGTGCCAGCAGTGTTGGGAACTATGGCTACACCTTC. Protein: CASSVGNYGYTF.

V and J are TRBV6-4 and TRBJ2-1; D call uncertain. Germline lookup yields CDR1 MRHNA and CDR2 SNTAGT. The CDR3 covers 14 residues. The germline V and J ends were trimmed by 3 bases and 7 bases, with 13 bases remaining between them. The CDR3 nucleotides are TGTGCCAGCAGTGAGGGTAGCCTTGGGAATGAGCAGTTCTTC. Amino acids: CASSEGSLGNEQFF.

The chain's CDR3 is CAIGRTGGSGANVLTF. As DNA, the CDR3 is TGTGCCATCGGGAGGACAGGGGGCTCCGGGGCCAACGTCCTGACTTTC. The V gene is TRBV10-3, the J gene TRBJ2-6; 11 nucleotides agree with TRBD1. The V gene end was trimmed by 8 bases and the J gene end by 4 bases; junction bases not matched to a gene: 7. The CDR3 is 16 residues long. Germline values: CDR1 ENHRY, CDR2 SYGVKD.

V usage is TRBV5-1 and J usage is TRBJ2-7, with D possibly being TRBD1 or TRBD2 (5 bases each). Germline CDR1 is SGHRS and CDR2 is YFSETQ. The CDR3 covers 14 residues. Trimming pared 4 bases from V and 5 bases from J, leaving 16 bases between. The CDR3 sequence is CASSLWDGEDEQYF. The CDR3 bases are TGCGCCAGCAGCCTATGGGACGGTGAGGACGAGCAGTACTTC.

V gene TRBV18 combines with J gene TRBJ2-1; perhaps D is TRBD1 or TRBD2 (5 bases each). The V gene lost 3 bases and the J gene lost 0 bases, with 21 bases spanning the gap. The CDR3 loop spans 19 amino acids. Looked up from germline, CDR1 is KGHSH and CDR2 is LQKENI. The CDR3 bases are TGTGCCAGCTCACCTCTCATGAGGGGTTCAGCAACCTCCTACAATGAGCAGTTCTTC. The encoded protein is CASSPLMRGSATSYNEQFF.